This T cell receptor beta chain derives from a study of blood T cell repertoires in COVID-19. CDR3 length: 13 residues. The germline V gene has CDR1 SGHRS and CDR2 YFSETQ. Trimming took off 0 bases at V and 8 bases at J, with 11 bases between the two ends. Method: immunoSEQ multiplex PCR; TCRdb's copy keeps in-frame clones and lacks some. The data show approximately 120,000 clones, roughly 80% seen once. The TCR was taken from a human donor in a cohort sampled during active COVID-19. The chain employs TRBV5-1 and TRBJ1-2; D possibly corresponds to TRBD1 (5 bases). The sample consisted of peripheral blood. The CDR3 coding sequence is TGCGCCAGCAGCTTGGGACAGATCACGGGCTACACCTTC. Its translation: CASSLGQITGYTF.